This T cell receptor beta chain was recorded in a study of OX40 agonist ivuxolimab in advanced cancers. Here immunoSEQ multiplex PCR was the method, and the copy in TCRdb shows in-frame clones only, minus some. The sample yields more than 65,000 clones, less than 90% seen once. Germline V lookup: CDR1 SGHRS, CDR2 YFSETQ. CDR3 length: 14 residues. The V and J ends lost 0 bases and 3 bases respectively, with 8 bases between them. In this sample, this clone turned up once. The receptor was isolated from an adult with an advanced solid tumor such as melanoma, head and neck, liver or kidney cancer. This chain joins TRBV5-1 and TRBJ2-3, with D perhaps TRBD2 (6 bases). Sequencing was performed on CD4+ or CD8+ T cells sorted from blood, taken in a trial of the OX40 agonist ivuxolimab. The CDR3 loop is CASSLGEATDTQYF. DNA for the CDR3: TGCGCCAGCAGCTTGGGGGAGGCGACAGATACGCAGTATTTT.